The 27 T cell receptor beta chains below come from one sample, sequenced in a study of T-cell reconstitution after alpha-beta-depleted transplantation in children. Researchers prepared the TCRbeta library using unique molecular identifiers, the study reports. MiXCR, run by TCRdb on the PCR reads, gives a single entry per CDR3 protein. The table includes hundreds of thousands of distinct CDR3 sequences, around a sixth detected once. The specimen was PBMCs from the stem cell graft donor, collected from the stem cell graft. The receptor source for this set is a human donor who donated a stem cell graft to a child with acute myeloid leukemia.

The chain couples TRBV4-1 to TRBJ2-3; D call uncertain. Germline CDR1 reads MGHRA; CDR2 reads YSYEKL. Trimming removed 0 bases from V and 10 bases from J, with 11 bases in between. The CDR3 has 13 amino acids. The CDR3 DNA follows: TGCGCCAGCAGCCAAGAACCCGACCCCTCGCAGTATTTT. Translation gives CASSQEPDPSQYF.

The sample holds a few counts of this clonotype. CDR3 sequence (DNA): TGTGCCAGCACCCTGTCCCCGGGGATCGAAGGAGAGACCCAGTACTTC. This gives the protein CASTLSPGIEGETQYF. V usage is TRBV7-2 and J usage is TRBJ2-5; D is possibly TRBD2 (5 bases). CDR3 length equals 16 residues. Trimming cost V 7 bases and J 4 bases, with 22 bases left between them. Per the germline V gene, CDR1 is SGHTA and CDR2 is FQGNSA. Together with reference TRBV7-2 and TRBJ2-5, the CDR3 gives the full variable domain: GAGVSQSPSNKVTEKGKDVELRCDPISGHTALYWYRQSLGQGLEFLIYFQGNSAPDKSGLPSDRFSAERTGGSVSTLTIQRTQQEDSAVYLCASTLSPGIEGETQYFGPGTRLLVL.

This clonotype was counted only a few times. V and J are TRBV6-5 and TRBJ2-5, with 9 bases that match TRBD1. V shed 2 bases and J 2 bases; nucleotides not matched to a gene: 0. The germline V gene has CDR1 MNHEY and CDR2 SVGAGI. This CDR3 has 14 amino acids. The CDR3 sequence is CASSYGTGQETQYF. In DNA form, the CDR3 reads TGTGCCAGCAGTTACGGGACAGGGCAAGAGACCCAGTACTTC.

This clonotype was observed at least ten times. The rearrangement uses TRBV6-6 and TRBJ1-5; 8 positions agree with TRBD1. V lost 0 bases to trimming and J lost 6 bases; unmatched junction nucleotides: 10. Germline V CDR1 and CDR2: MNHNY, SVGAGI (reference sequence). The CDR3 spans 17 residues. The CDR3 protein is CASSYSVRTGIFQPQHF. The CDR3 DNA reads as TGTGCCAGCAGTTACTCGGTTAGGACAGGGATTTTTCAGCCCCAGCATTTT.

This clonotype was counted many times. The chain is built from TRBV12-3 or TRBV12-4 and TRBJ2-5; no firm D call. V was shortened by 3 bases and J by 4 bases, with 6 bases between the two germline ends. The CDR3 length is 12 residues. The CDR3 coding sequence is TGTGCCAGCAGTTTCGACGGAGAGACCCAGTACTTC. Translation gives CASSFDGETQYF.

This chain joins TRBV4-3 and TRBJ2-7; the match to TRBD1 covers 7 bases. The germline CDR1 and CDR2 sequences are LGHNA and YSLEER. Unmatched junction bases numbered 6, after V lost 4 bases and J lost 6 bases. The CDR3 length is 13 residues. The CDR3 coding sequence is TGCGCCAGCAGCCCGACAGGGTTGGGCGAGCAGTACTTC. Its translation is CASSPTGLGEQYF.

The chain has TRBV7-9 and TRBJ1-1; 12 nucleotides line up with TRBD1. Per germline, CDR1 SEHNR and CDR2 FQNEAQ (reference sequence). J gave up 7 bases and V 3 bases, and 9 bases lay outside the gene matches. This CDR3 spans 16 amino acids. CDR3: CASSFLPGQGAIEAFF. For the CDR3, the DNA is TGTGCCAGCAGCTTTCTACCGGGACAGGGGGCGATTGAAGCTTTCTTT.

CDR3 sequence (DNA): TGTGCCAGCAGCCCCCACGGTGCTGCAACTAATGAAAAACTGTTTTTT. Its protein is CASSPHGAATNEKLFF. The rearrangement joins TRBV7-9 to TRBJ1-4; D is undetermined. V lost 5 bases and J lost 0, with 13 bases in between. CDR1 and CDR2 (germline): SEHNR, FQNEAQ (reference sequence). The CDR3 length is 16 residues.

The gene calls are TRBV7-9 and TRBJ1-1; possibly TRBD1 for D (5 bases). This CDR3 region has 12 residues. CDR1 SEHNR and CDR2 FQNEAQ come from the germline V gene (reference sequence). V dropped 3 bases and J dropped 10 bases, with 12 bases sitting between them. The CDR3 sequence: CASSFTGPRAFF. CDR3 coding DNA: TGTGCCAGCAGCTTCACAGGTCCGAGAGCTTTCTTT.

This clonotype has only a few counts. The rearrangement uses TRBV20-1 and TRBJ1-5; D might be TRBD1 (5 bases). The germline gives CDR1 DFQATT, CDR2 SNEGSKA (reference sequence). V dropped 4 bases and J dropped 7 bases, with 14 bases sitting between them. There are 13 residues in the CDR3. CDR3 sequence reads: CSATPGGVQPQHF. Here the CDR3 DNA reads TGCAGTGCTACCCCTGGGGGGGTACAGCCCCAGCATTTT.

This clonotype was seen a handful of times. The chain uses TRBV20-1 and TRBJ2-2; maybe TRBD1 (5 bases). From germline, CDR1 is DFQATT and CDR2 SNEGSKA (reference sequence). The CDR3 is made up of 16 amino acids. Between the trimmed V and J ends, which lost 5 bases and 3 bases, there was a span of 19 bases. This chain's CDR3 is CSALRQGRAHTGELFF. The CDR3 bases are TGCAGTGCTCTGAGGCAGGGCAGGGCGCACACCGGGGAGCTGTTTTTT.

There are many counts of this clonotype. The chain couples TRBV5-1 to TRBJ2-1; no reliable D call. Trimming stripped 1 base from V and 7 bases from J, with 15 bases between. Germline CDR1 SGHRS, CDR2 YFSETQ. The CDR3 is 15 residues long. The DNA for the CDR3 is TGCGCCAGCAGCTTGAACGTGGGCGCGAATAATGAGCAGTTCTTC. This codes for CASSLNVGANNEQFF.

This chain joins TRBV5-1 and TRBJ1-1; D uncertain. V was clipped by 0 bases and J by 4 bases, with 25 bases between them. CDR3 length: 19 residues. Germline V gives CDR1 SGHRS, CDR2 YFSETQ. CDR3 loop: CASSLGLDLDPLGGTEAFF. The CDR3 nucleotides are TGCGCCAGCAGCTTGGGGTTAGATCTGGACCCCTTAGGAGGCACTGAAGCTTTCTTT.

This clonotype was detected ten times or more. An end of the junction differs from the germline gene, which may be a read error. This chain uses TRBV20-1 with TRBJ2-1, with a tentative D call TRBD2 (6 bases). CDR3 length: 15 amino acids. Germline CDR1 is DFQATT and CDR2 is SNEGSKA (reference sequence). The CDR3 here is CSAPSSDYANNGQFF. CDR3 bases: TGCAGTGCACCTTCTAGCGACTACGCTAACAATGGGCAGTTCTTC.

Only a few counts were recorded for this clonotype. CDR3 nucleotides: TGTGCCAGCAGCTATAGGCGCGGGGTCTCTGGAAACACCATATATTTT. It codes for CASSYRRGVSGNTIYF. The chain combines TRBV7-2 with TRBJ1-3; D unclear. The CDR3 has 16 amino acids. Looked up from germline, CDR1 is SGHTA and CDR2 is FQGNSA. V was trimmed by 4 bases and J by 0 bases, leaving 13 bases between them.

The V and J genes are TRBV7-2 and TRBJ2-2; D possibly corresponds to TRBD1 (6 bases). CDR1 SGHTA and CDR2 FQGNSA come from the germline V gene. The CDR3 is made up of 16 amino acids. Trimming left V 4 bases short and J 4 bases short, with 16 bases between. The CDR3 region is CASSSGAQGGTGELFF. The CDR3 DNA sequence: TGTGCCAGCAGCTCTGGGGCCCAAGGGGGCACCGGGGAGCTGTTTTTT.

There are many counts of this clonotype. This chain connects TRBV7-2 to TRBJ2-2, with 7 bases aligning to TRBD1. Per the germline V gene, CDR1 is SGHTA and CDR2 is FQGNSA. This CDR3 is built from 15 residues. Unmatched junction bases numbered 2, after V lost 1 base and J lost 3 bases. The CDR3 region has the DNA TGTGCCAGCAGCTTAGTTACAGGGGACACCGGGGAGCTGTTTTTT. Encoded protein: CASSLVTGDTGELFF.

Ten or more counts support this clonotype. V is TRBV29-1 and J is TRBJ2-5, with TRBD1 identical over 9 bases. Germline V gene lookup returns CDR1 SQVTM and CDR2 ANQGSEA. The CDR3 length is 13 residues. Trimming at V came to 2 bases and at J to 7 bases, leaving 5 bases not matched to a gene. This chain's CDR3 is CSVERMGQGTQYF. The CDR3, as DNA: TGCAGCGTTGAACGTATGGGACAGGGGACCCAGTACTTC.

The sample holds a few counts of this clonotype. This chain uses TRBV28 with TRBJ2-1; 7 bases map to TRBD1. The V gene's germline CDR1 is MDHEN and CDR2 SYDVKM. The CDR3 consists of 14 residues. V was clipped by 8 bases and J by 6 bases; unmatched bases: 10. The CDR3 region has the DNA TGTGCCAGCCGGGACAGACGATCCCTCAATGAGCAGTTCTTC. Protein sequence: CASRDRRSLNEQFF.

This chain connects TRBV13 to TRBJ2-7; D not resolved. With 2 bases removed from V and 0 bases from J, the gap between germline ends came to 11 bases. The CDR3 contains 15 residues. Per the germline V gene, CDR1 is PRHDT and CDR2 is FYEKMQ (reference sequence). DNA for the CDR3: TGTGCCAGCAGCTTAAGTCCGGGTAGCTCCTACGAGCAGTACTTC. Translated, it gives CASSLSPGSSYEQYF.

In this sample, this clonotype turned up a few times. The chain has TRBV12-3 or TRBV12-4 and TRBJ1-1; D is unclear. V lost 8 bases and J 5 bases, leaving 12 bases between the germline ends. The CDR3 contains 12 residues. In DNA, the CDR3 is TGTGCCAGCCGGCAATTGGGGACTGAAGCTTTCTTT. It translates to CASRQLGTEAFF.

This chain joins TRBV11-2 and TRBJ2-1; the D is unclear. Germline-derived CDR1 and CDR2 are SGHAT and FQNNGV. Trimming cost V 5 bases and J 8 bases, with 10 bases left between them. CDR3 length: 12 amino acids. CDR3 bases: TGTGCCAGCAGCCCCGATTCGGATGAGCAGTTCTTC. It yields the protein CASSPDSDEQFF.

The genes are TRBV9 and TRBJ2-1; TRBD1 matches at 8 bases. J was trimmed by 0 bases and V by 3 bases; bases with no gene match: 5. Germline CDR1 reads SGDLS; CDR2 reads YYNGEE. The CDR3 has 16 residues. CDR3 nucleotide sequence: TGTGCCAGCAGCGGGACAGGGATGAGCTCCTACAATGAGCAGTTCTTC. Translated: CASSGTGMSSYNEQFF.

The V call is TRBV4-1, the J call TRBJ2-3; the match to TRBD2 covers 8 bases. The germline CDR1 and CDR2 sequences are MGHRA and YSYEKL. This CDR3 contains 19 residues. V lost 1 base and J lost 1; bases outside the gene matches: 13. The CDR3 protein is CASSQVMVSSGLGTDTQYF. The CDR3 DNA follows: TGCGCCAGCAGCCAAGTCATGGTTTCTAGCGGGCTGGGCACAGATACGCAGTATTTT.

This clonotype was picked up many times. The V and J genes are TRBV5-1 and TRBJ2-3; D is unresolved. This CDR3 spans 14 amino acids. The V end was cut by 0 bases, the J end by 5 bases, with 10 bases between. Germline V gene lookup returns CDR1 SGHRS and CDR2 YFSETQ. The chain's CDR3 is CASSLEASGDTQYF. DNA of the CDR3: TGCGCCAGCAGCTTGGAAGCCTCTGGAGATACGCAGTATTTT.

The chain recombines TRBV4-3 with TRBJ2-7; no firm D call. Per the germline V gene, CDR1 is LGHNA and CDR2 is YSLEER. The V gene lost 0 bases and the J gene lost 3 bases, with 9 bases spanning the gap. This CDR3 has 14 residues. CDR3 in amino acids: CASSQETLFYEQYF. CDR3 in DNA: TGCGCCAGCAGCCAAGAAACTCTATTCTACGAGCAGTACTTC.

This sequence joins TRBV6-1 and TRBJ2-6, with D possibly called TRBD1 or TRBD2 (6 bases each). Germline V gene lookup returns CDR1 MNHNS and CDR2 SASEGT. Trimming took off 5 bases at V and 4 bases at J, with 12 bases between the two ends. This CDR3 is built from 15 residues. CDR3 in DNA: TGTGCCAGCAGTAAGGGGGGTTCCGGGGCCAACGTCCTGACTTTC. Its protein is CASSKGGSGANVLTF.